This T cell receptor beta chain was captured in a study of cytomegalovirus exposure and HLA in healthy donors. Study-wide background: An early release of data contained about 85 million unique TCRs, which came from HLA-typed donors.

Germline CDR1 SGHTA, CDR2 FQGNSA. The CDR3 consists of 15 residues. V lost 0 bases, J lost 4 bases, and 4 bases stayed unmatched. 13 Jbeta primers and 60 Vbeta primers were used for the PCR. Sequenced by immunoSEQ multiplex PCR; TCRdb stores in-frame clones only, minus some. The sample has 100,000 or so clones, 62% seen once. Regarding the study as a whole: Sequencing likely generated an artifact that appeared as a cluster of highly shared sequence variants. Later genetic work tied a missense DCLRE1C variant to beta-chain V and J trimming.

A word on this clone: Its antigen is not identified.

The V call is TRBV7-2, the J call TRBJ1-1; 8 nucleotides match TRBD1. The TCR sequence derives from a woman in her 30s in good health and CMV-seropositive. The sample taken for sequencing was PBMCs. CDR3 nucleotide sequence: TGTGCCAGCAGCTTAGCCGGACAGGGAATCACTGAAGCTTTCTTT. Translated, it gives CASSLAGQGITEAFF.